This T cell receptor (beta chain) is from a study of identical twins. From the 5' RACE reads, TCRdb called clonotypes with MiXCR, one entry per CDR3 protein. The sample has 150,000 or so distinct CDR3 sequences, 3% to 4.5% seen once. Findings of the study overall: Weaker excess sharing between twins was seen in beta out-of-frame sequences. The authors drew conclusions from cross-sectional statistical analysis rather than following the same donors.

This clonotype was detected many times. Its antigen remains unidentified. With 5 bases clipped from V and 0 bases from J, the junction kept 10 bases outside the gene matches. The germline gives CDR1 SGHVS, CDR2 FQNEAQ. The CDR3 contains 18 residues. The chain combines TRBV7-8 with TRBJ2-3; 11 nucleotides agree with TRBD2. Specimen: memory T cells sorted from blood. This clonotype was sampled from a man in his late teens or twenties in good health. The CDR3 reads CASSSRLAGGVSTDTQYF. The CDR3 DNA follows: TGTGCCAGCAGCAGCCGCTTAGCGGGAGGGGTTAGCACAGATACGCAGTATTTT.